This TCR beta chain was documented in a study of graft-versus-host responses after intestinal transplantation. Turning to the study itself: Tacrolimus and steroids were given for two to three years to all recipients after anti-thymocyte globulin induction.

Libraries were prepared by immunoSEQ multiplex PCR; TCRdb keeps only in-frame clonotypes and omits some of them. The repertoire holds over 65,000 clones, around 93% seen once, with 7.6% in the top ten. Broader study findings: Across patients carrying graft-donor T cell macrochimerism, allografts held high graft-versus-host to host-versus-graft clonal ratios. Early post-transplant declines in HvG were associated with peak levels of circulating GvH clones.

As regards this clone: The antigen remains undetermined.

Germline V gives CDR1 LNHDA, CDR2 SQIVND (reference sequence). V was pared by 4 bases and J by 4 bases, with 20 bases between. The CDR3 loop spans 17 amino acids. V usage is TRBV19 and J usage is TRBJ1-5, with a tentative D call TRBD1 (6 bases). The sequences come from unstimulated CD8+ T cells sorted from spleen or lymph node cells, collected before transplant. The clonotype was recovered from a human donor who was the organ donor for an intestinal transplant. CDR3 region: CASSTRGGGAFNQPQHF. CDR3 DNA: TGTGCCAGTAGTACCCGGGGAGGGGGGGCGTTTAATCAGCCCCAGCATTTT.